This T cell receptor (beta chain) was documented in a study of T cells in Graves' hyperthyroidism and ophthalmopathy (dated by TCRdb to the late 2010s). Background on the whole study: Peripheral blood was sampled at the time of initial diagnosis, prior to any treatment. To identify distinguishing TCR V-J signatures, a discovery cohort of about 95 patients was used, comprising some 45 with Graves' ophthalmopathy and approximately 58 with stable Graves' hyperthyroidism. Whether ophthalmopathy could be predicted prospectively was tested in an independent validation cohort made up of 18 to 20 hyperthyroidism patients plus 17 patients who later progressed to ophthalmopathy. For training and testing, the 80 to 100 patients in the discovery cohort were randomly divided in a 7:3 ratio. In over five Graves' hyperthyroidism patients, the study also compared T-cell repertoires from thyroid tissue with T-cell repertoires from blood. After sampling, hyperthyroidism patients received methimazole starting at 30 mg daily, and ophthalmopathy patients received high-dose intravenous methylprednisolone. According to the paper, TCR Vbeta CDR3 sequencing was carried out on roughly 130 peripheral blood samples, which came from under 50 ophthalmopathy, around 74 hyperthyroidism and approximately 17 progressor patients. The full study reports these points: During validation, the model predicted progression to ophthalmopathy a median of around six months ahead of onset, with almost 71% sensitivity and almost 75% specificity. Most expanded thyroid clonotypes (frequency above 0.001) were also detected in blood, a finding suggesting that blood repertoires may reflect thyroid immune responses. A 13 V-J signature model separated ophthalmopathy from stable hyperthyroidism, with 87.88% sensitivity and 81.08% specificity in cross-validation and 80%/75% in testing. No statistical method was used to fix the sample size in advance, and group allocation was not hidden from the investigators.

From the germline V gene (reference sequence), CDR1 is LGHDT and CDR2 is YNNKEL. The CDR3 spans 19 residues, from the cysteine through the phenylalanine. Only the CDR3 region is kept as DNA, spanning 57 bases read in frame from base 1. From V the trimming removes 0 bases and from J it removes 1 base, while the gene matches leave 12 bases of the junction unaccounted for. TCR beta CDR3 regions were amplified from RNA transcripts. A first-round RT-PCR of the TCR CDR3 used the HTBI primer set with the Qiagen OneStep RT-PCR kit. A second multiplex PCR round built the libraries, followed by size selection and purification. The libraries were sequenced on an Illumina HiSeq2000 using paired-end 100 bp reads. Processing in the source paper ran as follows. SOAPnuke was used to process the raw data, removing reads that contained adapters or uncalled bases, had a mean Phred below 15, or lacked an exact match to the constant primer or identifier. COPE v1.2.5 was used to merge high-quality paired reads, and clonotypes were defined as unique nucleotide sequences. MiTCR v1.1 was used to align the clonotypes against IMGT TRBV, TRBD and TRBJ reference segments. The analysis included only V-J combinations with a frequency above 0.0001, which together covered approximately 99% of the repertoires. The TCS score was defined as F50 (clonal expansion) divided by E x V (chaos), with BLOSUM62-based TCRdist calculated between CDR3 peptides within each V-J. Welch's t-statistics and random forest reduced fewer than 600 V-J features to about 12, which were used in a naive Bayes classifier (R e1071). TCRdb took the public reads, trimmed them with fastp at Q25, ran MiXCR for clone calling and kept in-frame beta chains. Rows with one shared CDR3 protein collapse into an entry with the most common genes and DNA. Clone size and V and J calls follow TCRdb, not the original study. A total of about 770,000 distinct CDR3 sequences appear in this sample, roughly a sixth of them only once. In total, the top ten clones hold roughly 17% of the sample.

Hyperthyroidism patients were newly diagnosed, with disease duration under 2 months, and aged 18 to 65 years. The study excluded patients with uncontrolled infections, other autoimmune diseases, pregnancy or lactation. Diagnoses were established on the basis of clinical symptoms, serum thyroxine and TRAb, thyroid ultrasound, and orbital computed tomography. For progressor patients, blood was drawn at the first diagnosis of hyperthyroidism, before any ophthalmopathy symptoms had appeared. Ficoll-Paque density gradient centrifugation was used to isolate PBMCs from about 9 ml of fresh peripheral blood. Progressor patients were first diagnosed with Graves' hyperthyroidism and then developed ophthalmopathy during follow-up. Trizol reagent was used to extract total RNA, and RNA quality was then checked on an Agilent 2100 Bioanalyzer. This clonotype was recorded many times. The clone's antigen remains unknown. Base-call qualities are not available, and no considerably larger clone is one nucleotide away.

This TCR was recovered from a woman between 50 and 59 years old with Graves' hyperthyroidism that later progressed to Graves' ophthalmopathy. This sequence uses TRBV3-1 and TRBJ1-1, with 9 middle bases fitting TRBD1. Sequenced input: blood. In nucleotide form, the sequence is TGTGCCAGCAGCCAAGATATCTTCGTCTTGGACAGGGGGAACACTGAAGCTTTCTTT. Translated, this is CASSQDIFVLDRGNTEAFF. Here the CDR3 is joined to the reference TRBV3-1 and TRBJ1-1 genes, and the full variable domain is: DTAVSQTPKYLVTQMGNDKSIKCEQNLGHDTMYWYKQDSKKFLKIMFSYNNKELIINETVPNRFSPKSPDKAHLNLHINSLELGDSAVYFCASSQDIFVLDRGNTEAFFGQGTRLTVV.